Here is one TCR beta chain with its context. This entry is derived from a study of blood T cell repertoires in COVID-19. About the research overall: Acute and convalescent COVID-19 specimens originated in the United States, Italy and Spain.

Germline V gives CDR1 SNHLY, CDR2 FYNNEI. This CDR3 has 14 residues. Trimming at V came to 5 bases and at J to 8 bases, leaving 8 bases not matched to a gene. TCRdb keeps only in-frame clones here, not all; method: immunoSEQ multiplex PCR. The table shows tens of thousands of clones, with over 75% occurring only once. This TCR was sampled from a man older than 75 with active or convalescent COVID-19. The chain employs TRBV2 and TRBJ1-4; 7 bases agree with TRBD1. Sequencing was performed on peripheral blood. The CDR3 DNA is TGTGCCAGCAGTTGGACCCAACAGGGGGAAAAACTGTTTTTT. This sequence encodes CASSWTQQGEKLFF.